What follows is one T cell receptor beta chain and its context. This sample is part of a study of blood T cell repertoires in COVID-19. About the research overall: Researchers got acute and convalescent COVID-19 samples from the United States, Italy and Spain. Sources were T cells, B-cell-depleted T cells, or PBMCs; the material itself was cDNA or gDNA.

In the original workflow: Reference gene primer amplification gave nucleated cell count estimates. Measured with immunoSEQ multiplex PCR; TCRdb has only the in-frame clones, and not every one. V and J calls and clone size are as listed in that table; D and trimming were resolved from the DNA. The sample has some 160,000 clones; roughly 80% are singletons. V was trimmed by 3 bases and J by 4 bases, leaving 21 bases between them. The germline V gene has CDR1 KGHSH and CDR2 LQKENI. CDR3 length: 17 residues. Sequenced: peripheral blood. This TCR was recovered from an elderly woman with acute or convalescent COVID-19. The chain employs TRBV18 and TRBJ1-1; possible D gene TRBD1, 5 bases. Written as DNA, the CDR3 is TGTGCCAGCTCACCTCCGGGGGGTCCCGTAGCGTTCACTGAAGCTTTCTTT. Protein: CASSPPGGPVAFTEAFF. Full variable domain (rest looked up from reference TRBV18 and TRBJ1-1): NAGVMQNPRHLVRRRGQEARLRCSPMKGHSHVYWYRQLPEEGLKFMVYLQKENIIDESGMPKERFSAEFPKEGPSILRIQQVVRGDSAAYFCASSPPGGPVAFTEAFFGQGTRLTVV.